This TCR beta chain is drawn from a study of cytomegalovirus exposure and HLA in healthy donors. The V gene's germline CDR1 is SGHRS and CDR2 YFSETQ. V lost 0 bases and J 1 base, leaving 9 bases between the germline ends. CDR3 length: 15 amino acids. This clone was counted once. Its antigen is not identified. The study ran its PCR with 60 Vbeta and 13 Jbeta primers. Profiled with immunoSEQ multiplex PCR; TCRdb holds only in-frame clones, not every one. Among over 95,000 clones listed, around 77% were seen once. Healthy individuals who donated bone marrow served as the donors. Findings and caveats of the study: As immune exposure information, only CMV serostatus was available. It was likely that a cluster of highly shared sequence variants was a sequencing artifact.

This receptor was obtained from a man in his forties in good health and CMV-seropositive. Specimen: PBMCs. The rearrangement joins TRBV5-1 to TRBJ2-3; D remains ambiguous. CDR3 amino acids: CASSLEYGGTDTQYF. In DNA form, the CDR3 reads TGCGCCAGCAGCTTGGAGTACGGAGGCACAGATACGCAGTATTTT.